Included here is one T cell receptor (beta chain) sequence, with context. The entry originates in a study of control samples from healthy donors and cancer patients. This CDR3 contains 13 residues. Deletions cut 2 bases from V and 4 bases from J, with 7 bases between. Germline-derived CDR1 and CDR2 are SGDLS and YYNGEE. Produced via immunoSEQ multiplex PCR; TCRdb's table is partial and in-frame only. The table shows 400,000 to 450,000 clones, with around nine tenths occurring only once. The source material was PBMCs. The chain couples TRBV9 to TRBJ2-1, with TRBD2 as a possible D gene (6 bases). This TCR was sampled from a middle-aged man with head and neck cancer. The DNA of the CDR3 is TGTGCCAGCAGCGTTGGGACTTACAATGAGCAGTTCTTC. It translates to CASSVGTYNEQFF.